This T cell receptor beta chain was sequenced for a study of tumor and adjacent non-tumor tissue in lung cancer. This CDR3 has 17 residues. CDR1 SGHNT and CDR2 YENEEA come from the germline V gene. The library came from three nested PCR rounds adapted from ARM-PCR protocols. TCRdb analysed the multiplex PCR reads with MiXCR anew, one entry per CDR3 protein. The table has fewer than 100,000 distinct CDR3 sequences, about 82% seen once; the top ten hold about 47%. This clonotype has a single count. Relative to the germline gene, one junction end is altered; a read error may explain this. The template was RNA from unsorted bulk tissue. This non-tumor lung sample came from over 3 cm beyond the tumor edge.

The receptor was isolated from a man in his 60s with non-small cell lung cancer. Sequencing was performed on distant non-tumor lung tissue. V usage is TRBV11-3 and J usage is TRBJ2-2; D might be TRBD2 (6 bases). This chain's CDR3 is CASTPPISGLYTGGLFF. Here the CDR3 DNA reads TGTGCCAGCACCCCCCCGATTAGCGGCTTATACACCGGGGGGCTGTTTTTT. The full variable domain, in which reference TRBV11-3 and TRBJ2-2 provide the parts outside the CDR3, is EAGVVQSPRYKIIEKKQPVAFWCNPISGHNTLYWYLQNLGQGPELLIRYENEEAVDDSQLPKDRFSAERLKGVDSTLKIQPAELGDSAVYLCASTPPISGLYTGGLFFGEGSRLTVL.